The 27 T cell receptor beta chains below were found in one sample sequenced in a study of T-cell memory formation after mild COVID-19. MiXCR, run by TCRdb on the 5' RACE reads, gives a single entry per CDR3 protein. The sample records 92,000 or so distinct CDR3 sequences, roughly 16% being singletons. Specimen: PBMCs or a T cell subset sorted from them (not recorded which). These receptors were collected from a man between 18 and 35 years old who had mild COVID-19 (a few samples of this study predate the infection). Cell type and time point are not known.

The sample holds a few counts of this clonotype. The chain links TRBV4-1 to TRBJ2-3; TRBD1 agrees at 7 bases. V was pared by 0 bases and J by 4 bases, with 7 bases of the junction left unmatched. This CDR3 contains 16 residues. The germline CDR1 and CDR2 sequences are MGHRA and YSYEKL. The CDR3 sequence: CASSQEPGGFSDTQYF. Written as DNA, the CDR3 is TGCGCCAGCAGCCAAGAACCAGGGGGTTTTTCAGATACGCAGTATTTT.

V and J are TRBV18 and TRBJ2-7, with 8 bases matching TRBD1. The CDR3 runs to 16 residues. Germline-derived CDR1 and CDR2 are KGHSH and LQKENI. The V segment lost 0 bases and the J segment 0 bases; nucleotides outside the gene matches: 4. The CDR3 DNA reads TGTGCCAGCTCACCACCGTGGACAGGGAGCTCCTACGAGCAGTACTTC. Translating it yields CASSPPWTGSSYEQYF.

V gene TRBV10-3 combines with J gene TRBJ1-5; no firm D call. The V end lost 2 bases, the J end lost 5 bases, and 19 bases lay between the germline ends. The CDR3 length is 17 residues. The V gene's germline CDR1 is ENHRY and CDR2 SYGVKD. The CDR3 region is CAISELMTDITDQPQHF. The CDR3 DNA reads TGTGCCATCAGTGAGCTTATGACTGACATCACCGATCAGCCCCAGCATTTT.

The chain joins TRBV2 to TRBJ2-1; 11 bases match TRBD2. Germline V gene sequence: CDR1 SNHLY, CDR2 FYNNEI. V shed 6 bases and J 6 bases; nucleotides not matched to a gene: 10. CDR3 length equals 16 residues. The CDR3: CASSQLTSGAFNEQFF. The CDR3 DNA sequence: TGTGCCAGCAGCCAGTTGACTAGCGGGGCCTTCAATGAGCAGTTCTTC. Full variable domain (rest looked up from reference TRBV2 and TRBJ2-1): EPEVTQTPSHQVTQMGQEVILRCVPISNHLYFYWYRQILGQKVEFLVSFYNNEISEKSEIFDDQFSVERPDGSNFTLKIRSTKLEDSAMYFCASSQLTSGAFNEQFFGPGTRLTVL.

The chain recombines TRBV5-1 with TRBJ1-1; D gene uncertain. Trimming removed 1 base at V and 1 base at J, with 14 bases between. CDR1 and CDR2 (germline): SGHRS, YFSETQ. The CDR3 covers 16 residues. The CDR3, as DNA: TGCGCCAGCAGCTTGAAGGAGGGTTCACCGAACACTGAAGCTTTCTTT. Translating it yields CASSLKEGSPNTEAFF.

The chain combines TRBV27 with TRBJ1-1; D unresolved. CDR3 length: 13 amino acids. The germline V gene encodes CDR1 MNHEY and CDR2 SMNVEV (reference sequence). V lost 1 base, J lost 0 bases, and 3 bases lay in between. CDR3 in DNA: TGTGCCAGCAGTTTATTTATGAACACTGAAGCTTTCTTT. This sequence encodes CASSLFMNTEAFF.

This sequence joins TRBV6-5 and TRBJ1-5; D is unclear. Trimming removed 6 bases from V and 5 bases from J, with 17 bases in between. Per germline, CDR1 MNHEY and CDR2 SVGAGI. The CDR3 runs to 15 residues. The CDR3 DNA reads TGTGCCAGCAGCCCTCAATTTGGGATGGATCAGCCCCAGCATTTT. Protein: CASSPQFGMDQPQHF.

Only a few counts were recorded for this clonotype. CDR3: CASSGTGLWNEKLFF. In DNA form, the CDR3 reads TGTGCCAGCAGCGGCACGGGCTTATGGAATGAAAAACTGTTTTTT. The chain couples TRBV7-6 to TRBJ1-4; D is unresolved. CDR1 and CDR2 from the germline V gene are SGHVS and FNYEAQ. The CDR3 runs 15 residues. With 5 bases removed from V and 5 bases from J, the gap between germline ends came to 15 bases.

A few counts support this clonotype. The rearrangement uses TRBV5-1 and TRBJ2-3, with a weak D call TRBD1 (6 bases). The CDR3 totals 15 residues. V lost 4 bases and J lost 7, with 19 bases in between. In germline, CDR1 is SGHRS, CDR2 YFSETQ. The CDR3 spells CASSLRQASSYTQYF. CDR3 in DNA: TGCGCCAGCAGCCTAAGACAGGCGTCCTCTTATACGCAGTATTTT.

The chain recombines TRBV11-2 with TRBJ2-7; maybe TRBD1 (6 bases). The CDR3 length is 12 residues. Germline lookup yields CDR1 SGHAT and CDR2 FQNNGV. The V end was cut by 5 bases, the J end by 6 bases, with 11 bases between. The CDR3 bases are TGTGCCAGCAGCCCGGACAGTCTCGAGCAGTACGTC. Translation gives CASSPDSLEQYV.

This clonotype was picked up a small number of times. The chain uses TRBV10-3 and TRBJ1-6; D ambiguous. Germline CDR1 ENHRY, CDR2 SYGVKD. V was trimmed by 2 bases and J by 3 bases, leaving 8 bases between them. This CDR3 has 15 residues. The CDR3 here is CAISEEANYNSPLHF. The CDR3 DNA sequence: TGTGCCATCAGTGAGGAGGCTAACTATAATTCACCCCTCCACTTT.

In its sample, this clonotype was seen a few times. V and J are TRBV5-4 and TRBJ2-1; TRBD1 aligns across 7 bases. This CDR3 has 11 amino acids. The V and J ends lost 0 bases and 15 bases, in that order; junction bases with no gene match: 3. The germline gives CDR1 SGHNT, CDR2 YYREEE (reference sequence). This chain's CDR3 is CASSLGQGLFF. CDR3 sequence (DNA): TGTGCCAGCAGCTTGGGACAGGGTTTGTTCTTC.

There are a few counts of this clonotype. The chain carries TRBV7-2 and TRBJ1-5; 11 nucleotides line up with TRBD1. The CDR3 sequence is 16 residues long. Germline V CDR1 and CDR2: SGHTA, FQGNSA. J was trimmed by 5 bases and V by 4 bases; bases with no gene match: 7. The CDR3 bases are TGTGCCAGCAGCTCTCTGGACAGGGGGCCCCATCAGCCCCAGCATTTT. Translated: CASSSLDRGPHQPQHF.

The chain is built from TRBV4-1 and TRBJ1-2, with 10 bases lining up with TRBD1. CDR3 size: 17 residues. Germline V gene data show CDR1 as MGHRA and CDR2 as YSYEKL. V shed 0 bases, J shed 8 bases, and the junction held 12 bases outside the gene matches. DNA for the CDR3: TGCGCCAGCAGCCAAGACACCGGGACAGGGGCCTTTAGCGGCTACACCTTC. This codes for CASSQDTGTGAFSGYTF.

This clonotype was recorded a few times. V gene TRBV29-1 combines with J gene TRBJ1-4, with D hard to call. Germline V gives CDR1 SQVTM, CDR2 ANQGSEA. V was shortened by 5 bases and J by 6 bases, with 7 bases between the two germline ends. CDR3 length: 11 amino acids. The CDR3 here is CSVLSDEKLFF. CDR3 nucleotide sequence: TGCAGCGTTTTGTCAGATGAAAAACTGTTTTTT.

The chain recombines TRBV20-1 with TRBJ1-1; TRBD1 aligns across 8 bases. V dropped 6 bases and J dropped 0; count of bases not matched to a gene: 3. CDR1 and CDR2 from the germline V gene are DFQATT and SNEGSKA (reference sequence). This CDR3 is built from 13 residues. CDR3 in amino acids: CSATDRVNTEAFF. The CDR3 DNA is TGCAGTGCGACGGACAGGGTGAACACTGAAGCTTTCTTT.

This clonotype was recorded a few times. V usage is TRBV27 and J usage is TRBJ2-2; TRBD2 agrees at 9 bases. The germline V gene encodes CDR1 MNHEY and CDR2 SMNVEV (reference sequence). This CDR3 contains 17 residues. V lost 7 bases, J lost 0 bases, and 9 bases stayed unmatched. The CDR3 spells CASTWMAGGPNTGELFF. CDR3 DNA sequence: TGTGCCAGCACCTGGATGGCGGGGGGGCCGAACACCGGGGAGCTGTTTTTT.

This clonotype has more than one count but fewer than ten. CDR3 amino acids: CASSIMGLAEYNEQFF. The CDR3 DNA sequence: TGTGCCAGTAGTATAATGGGGCTAGCGGAGTACAATGAGCAGTTCTTC. J is TRBJ2-1 and V is TRBV19, with TRBD2 matching over 7 bases. This CDR3 has 16 amino acids. J was trimmed by 4 bases and V by 2 bases; bases with no gene match: 8. Germline CDR1 and CDR2: LNHDA and SQIVND (reference sequence).

There are many counts of this clonotype. The V and J genes are TRBV29-1 and TRBJ1-1, with D possibly matching TRBD1 (6 bases). The CDR3 is 12 residues long. Trimming cost V 4 bases and J 4 bases, with 10 bases left between them. Germline loops: CDR1 SQVTM, CDR2 ANQGSEA. CDR3: CSVGRGGTEAFF. In nucleotides, the CDR3 is TGCAGCGTTGGAAGGGGGGGCACTGAAGCTTTCTTT.

V and J are TRBV4-1 and TRBJ2-2; D not certain. The CDR3 runs to 15 residues. V was pared by 6 bases and J by 6 bases, with 17 bases between. Germline V gives CDR1 MGHRA, CDR2 YSYEKL. In DNA, the CDR3 is TGCGCCAGCAGACAAATCTCCGGGCCGCCCGGGGAGCTGTTTTTT. It encodes CASRQISGPPGELFF.

In this sample, this clonotype turned up many times. The chain is built from TRBV4-2 and TRBJ1-6; D is uncertain. CDR3 length: 15 amino acids. Trimming took 0 bases from V and 9 from J, leaving 12 bases between them. Per germline, CDR1 LGHNA and CDR2 YNFKEQ. The CDR3, as DNA: TGTGCCAGCAGCCAAGAGGAGGGTCAGAGTTCACCCCTCCACTTT. This sequence encodes CASSQEEGQSSPLHF.

This clonotype was detected only a few times. The chain carries TRBV11-2 and TRBJ2-5; D call uncertain. The CDR3 is 12 residues long. CDR1 is SGHAT and CDR2 is FQNNGV in the germline V gene. Trimming took off 2 bases at V and 5 bases at J, with 6 bases between the two ends. DNA of the CDR3: TGTGCCAGCAGCTTAATGATCGAGACCCAGTACTTC. Translating it yields CASSLMIETQYF.

The chain is built from TRBV6-5 and TRBJ2-5; either TRBD1 or TRBD2 may supply D (7 bases each). CDR1 is MNHEY, CDR2 SVGAGI, per germline. CDR3 length: 14 amino acids. CDR3 sequence: CATQGGPGKETQYF. The CDR3 DNA reads TGTGCGACCCAGGGGGGGCCGGGAAAAGAGACCCAGTACTTC.

This clonotype has a handful of counts. The chain joins TRBV2 to TRBJ2-1, with D possibly being TRBD2 (6 bases). Trimming left V 7 bases short and J 0 bases short, with 10 bases between. This CDR3 contains 14 residues. Germline values: CDR1 SNHLY, CDR2 FYNNEI. The CDR3 loop is CASTGTFSYNEQFF. The CDR3 DNA sequence: TGTGCCAGCACCGGGACTTTCTCCTACAATGAGCAGTTCTTC.

This clonotype has more than one count but fewer than ten. The CDR3, as DNA: TGTGCCAGCAGTGAAGAGGAAAGGACAGGGGCTGAGCAGTTCTTC. The encoded protein is CASSEEERTGAEQFF. The chain links TRBV2 to TRBJ2-1; 9 bases line up with TRBD1. J lost 9 bases, V lost 1 base, and 7 bases had no gene match. From germline, CDR1 is SNHLY and CDR2 FYNNEI. The CDR3 loop spans 15 amino acids.

The chain has TRBV29-1 and TRBJ2-1; the D is unclear. CDR3 length equals 13 residues. Germline CDR1 and CDR2: SQVTM and ANQGSEA. V was cut by 2 bases and J by 7 bases, with 12 bases left in between. DNA of the CDR3: TGCAGCGTTGAAACGGCTTTGGGGAATGAGCAGTTCTTC. Translated: CSVETALGNEQFF.

This clonotype came up a few times. This sequence joins TRBV4-3 and TRBJ2-7; D unclear. The CDR3 covers 14 residues. Germline V gene data show CDR1 as LGHNA and CDR2 as YSLEER. Trimming removed 1 base from V and 0 bases from J, with 7 bases in between. The CDR3 nucleotides are TGCGCCAGCAGCCAAGGCACGGACTCCTACGAGCAGTACGTC. Translating gives CASSQGTDSYEQYV.